This TCR beta chain was recorded in a study of blood T cell repertoires in COVID-19. Source study methods: The assay estimated nucleated cells by amplifying reference gene primers. Sequenced by immunoSEQ multiplex PCR; TCRdb stores in-frame clones only, minus some. V and J calls and clone size are copied from that table; D and trimming were computed from the DNA. The sample consists of more than 200,000 clones, around 80% of them appearing once. This clone was recorded once. Deletions cut 1 base from V and 2 bases from J, with 7 bases between. This CDR3 has 14 amino acids. Germline values: CDR1 SGHDN, CDR2 FVKESK.

Sequenced sample: peripheral blood. The TCR sequence derives from a middle-aged woman who had recovered from COVID-19. V is TRBV14 and J is TRBJ2-3; no firm D call. Here the CDR3 reads CASSQVRYTDTQYF. CDR3 bases: TGTGCCAGCAGCCAAGTTAGATACACAGATACGCAGTATTTT.